The source of this TCR beta chain is a study of blood T cell repertoires in COVID-19. At the level of the study: Sites in the United States, Italy and Spain provided acute and convalescent COVID-19 samples. T cells, B-cell-depleted T cells, or PBMCs provided the cDNA or gDNA that served as material.

This table comes from immunoSEQ multiplex PCR, and its TCRdb copy is limited to in-frame clones, with some not included. The table has some 140,000 clones, more than 60% seen once. This CDR3 contains 16 residues. V trimming: 0 bases; J trimming: 2 bases; junction bases outside the gene matches: 5. CDR1 and CDR2 (germline): SEHNR, FQNEAQ (reference sequence). Sequencing was carried out using peripheral blood. This rearrangement joins TRBV7-9 to TRBJ2-5, with TRBD1 identical over 8 bases. This sequence was found in a man aged 80 or over with acute or convalescent COVID-19. The CDR3 nucleotides are TGTGCCAGCAGCTTAGCCCTCGGACAGGGACAAGAGACCCAGTACTTC. Translated: CASSLALGQGQETQYF.